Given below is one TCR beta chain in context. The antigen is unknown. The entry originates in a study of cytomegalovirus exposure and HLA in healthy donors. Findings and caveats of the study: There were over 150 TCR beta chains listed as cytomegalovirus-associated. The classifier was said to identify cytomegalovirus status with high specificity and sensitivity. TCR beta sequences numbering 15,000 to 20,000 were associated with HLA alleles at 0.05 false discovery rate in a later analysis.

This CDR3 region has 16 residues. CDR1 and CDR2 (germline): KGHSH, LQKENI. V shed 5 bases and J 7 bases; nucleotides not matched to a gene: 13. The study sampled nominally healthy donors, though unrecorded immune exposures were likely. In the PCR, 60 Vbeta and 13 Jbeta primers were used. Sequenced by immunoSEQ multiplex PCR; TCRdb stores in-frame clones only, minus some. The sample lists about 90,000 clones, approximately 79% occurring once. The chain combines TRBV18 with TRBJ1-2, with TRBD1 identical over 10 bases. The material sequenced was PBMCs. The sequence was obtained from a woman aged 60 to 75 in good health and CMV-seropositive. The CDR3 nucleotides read TGTGCCAGCTCAACATCGGGACAGGGGTCGGTGACTGGCTACACCTTC. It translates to CASSTSGQGSVTGYTF.